Shown below are 13 T cell receptor beta chains from a single sample sequenced in a study of shared clonotypes between healthy human individuals. Profiled with immunoSEQ multiplex PCR; TCRdb holds only in-frame clones, not every one. The table lists under 750,000 clones, over 60% of them singletons. What was sequenced was memory CD4+ T cells sorted from blood. As to subset: CD45RA-negative fraction. The receptors originated from a young woman in good health.

The V gene is TRBV7-2, the J gene TRBJ2-7; TRBD1 matches at 9 bases. V was clipped by 4 bases and J by 5 bases; unmatched bases: 9. Germline-derived CDR1 and CDR2 are SGHTA and FQGNSA. CDR3 length equals 15 residues. Written as DNA, the CDR3 is TGTGCCAGCAGCTCGTCCGGGACAGGGTTCGACGAGCAGTACTTC. Translating gives CASSSSGTGFDEQYF.

J is TRBJ1-3 and V is TRBV6-1; D ambiguous. V was shortened by 2 bases and J by 0 bases, with 8 bases between the two germline ends. CDR1 and CDR2 (germline): MNHNS, SASEGT. The CDR3 contains 15 residues. In nucleotides, the CDR3 is TGTGCCAGCAGTGAAATTCAGTACTCTGGAAACACCATATATTTT. Translating it yields CASSEIQYSGNTIYF.

The chain carries TRBV7-6 and TRBJ1-1; TRBD1 is a possible D gene (6 bases). Trimming left V 4 bases short and J 7 bases short, with 13 bases between. The CDR3 is 13 residues long. The germline V gene encodes CDR1 SGHVS and CDR2 FNYEAQ. CDR3 protein: CASSYTMDSEAFF. The DNA of the CDR3 is TGTGCCAGCAGCTACACCATGGACAGTGAAGCTTTCTTT.

This chain joins TRBV19 and TRBJ2-5, with TRBD1 matching 8 bases. CDR1 and CDR2 (germline): LNHDA, SQIVND (reference sequence). V lost 5 bases and J lost 4; bases outside the gene matches: 6. The CDR3 loop spans 14 amino acids. Written as DNA, the CDR3 is TGTGCCAGTAGTGCGGGACAGGCCCTAGAGACCCAGTACTTC. It translates to CASSAGQALETQYF.

The chain employs TRBV11-2 and TRBJ2-1; D remains unclear. CDR3 length: 14 amino acids. CDR1 and CDR2 (germline): SGHAT, FQNNGV. The ends were cut back, 5 bases at V and 5 bases at J, with 13 bases in the middle. In DNA, the CDR3 is TGTGCCAGCAGCCCCAGGATGCTTGACAATGAGCAGTTCTTC. Amino acids: CASSPRMLDNEQFF.

This CDR3 is CSAKLKREGPDTQYF. DNA of the CDR3: TGCAGCGCTAAACTCAAACGGGAGGGCCCAGATACGCAGTATTTT. This chain uses TRBV29-1 with TRBJ2-3; 8 nucleotides align to TRBD2. The CDR3 totals 15 residues. V trimming: 7 bases; J trimming: 4 bases; junction bases outside the gene matches: 13. Germline V gene data show CDR1 as SQVTM and CDR2 as ANQGSEA.

As for this clone: A read error likely explains this, since a far larger clone differs by one base. This sequence joins TRBV19 and TRBJ2-7, with D possibly matching TRBD1 (6 bases). This CDR3 is built from 15 residues. Germline assignment: CDR1 LNHDA and CDR2 SQIVND (reference sequence). CDR3 nucleotides: TGTGCCAATAGTGGGGGCCCTCGGACATATTACGAGCAGTACTTC. This encodes CANSGGPRTYYEQYF.

This chain joins TRBV28 and TRBJ2-7; 11 bases map to TRBD2. The V segment lost 7 bases and the J segment 6 bases; nucleotides outside the gene matches: 8. The V gene's germline CDR1 is MDHEN and CDR2 SYDVKM. The CDR3 is made up of 14 amino acids. The CDR3 DNA sequence: TGTGCCAGCACCTTTAGCGGGAGGGCCGGCGAGCAGTACTTC. It codes for CASTFSGRAGEQYF.

This clone appeared many times. The CDR3 DNA reads TGTGCCAGCAGTGACCTAGACAGGGCGGCCTACAATGAGCAGTTCTTC. Its translation: CASSDLDRAAYNEQFF. J is TRBJ2-1 and V is TRBV25-1; 7 bases line up with TRBD1. The CDR3 loop spans 16 amino acids. Germline trimming cut 3 bases from V and 2 bases from J; bases unmatched to any gene: 7. Germline V lookup: CDR1 MGHDK, CDR2 SYGVNS.

This clone was observed a few times. V gene TRBV6-5 combines with J gene TRBJ2-3; D uncertain. Germline V CDR1 and CDR2: MNHEY, SVGAGI. Trimming removed 10 bases from V and 4 bases from J, with 9 bases in between. This CDR3 region has 11 residues. The CDR3 bases are TGTGCCACCGCTCAATCAGATACGCAGTATTTT. This translates into CATAQSDTQYF.

As regards this clone: Other DNA sequences in this sample translate to the same CDR3. This sequence joins TRBV5-1 and TRBJ2-1; 8 nucleotides line up with TRBD2. Germline V gene data show CDR1 as SGHRS and CDR2 as YFSETQ. Trimming removed 0 bases from V and 7 bases from J; junction bases left unmatched: 6. This CDR3 has 15 amino acids. This CDR3 is CASSLDSGSYNEQFF. In nucleotides, the CDR3 is TGCGCCAGCAGCTTGGACAGCGGGAGCTATAATGAGCAGTTCTTC.

This clone showed up many times. The V gene is TRBV11-3, the J gene TRBJ2-2, with D maybe TRBD2 (6 bases). Trimming removed 3 bases at V and 3 bases at J, with 11 bases between. The CDR3 sequence is 15 residues long. Germline V gene lookup returns CDR1 SGHNT and CDR2 YENEEA. The CDR3 DNA reads TGTGCCAGCAGCTTGTCCGGGAGCCACACCGGGGAGCTGTTTTTT. Translated: CASSLSGSHTGELFF.

The rearrangement joins TRBV6-5 to TRBJ1-5; TRBD1 is a possible D gene (5 bases). The V gene's germline CDR1 is MNHEY and CDR2 SVGAGI. This CDR3 is built from 12 residues. Trimming shortened V by 8 bases and J by 7 bases, and 12 bases separated the two germline ends. As DNA, the CDR3 is TGTGCCAGCGGGTGGGGACGGCAGCCCCAGCATTTT. It codes for CASGWGRQPQHF.